This T cell receptor beta chain came from a study of tumor and adjacent non-tumor tissue in lung cancer. The template was RNA from unsorted bulk tissue. Germline V lookup: CDR1 DFQATT, CDR2 SNEGSKA (reference sequence). The CDR3 covers 13 residues. Losses at the gene ends were 5 bases for V and 4 bases for J; bases not matched to a gene: 5. The library came from three nested PCR rounds adapted from ARM-PCR protocols. TCRdb independently ran MiXCR on the multiplex PCR reads; one entry per CDR3 protein. The table records more than 120,000 distinct CDR3 sequences, around 61% of them present only once. The sequence derives from a man between 60 and 75 years old with small cell lung cancer. The genes are TRBV20-1 and TRBJ2-7; TRBD2 matches 10 bases. The sample consisted of lung tumor tissue. CDR3 nucleotide sequence: TGCAGTGCTTCCACTAGCGGGGATTACGAGCAGTACTTC. Translated: CSASTSGDYEQYF.